These T cell receptor beta chains were read from a single sample in a study of T-cell memory formation after mild COVID-19. TCRdb re-derived calls from the 5' RACE reads in MiXCR, one entry per CDR3 protein. This sample carries around 400,000 distinct CDR3 sequences, roughly a quarter of them seen once, and the ten largest clones take around 9%. The sequenced material came from PBMCs or a T cell subset sorted from them (not recorded which). These receptors all stem from an adult woman who had mild COVID-19 (a few samples of this study predate the infection). Cell type and time point are not known. The CDR3 runs from the conserved cysteine through the conserved F or W. The order of the fields is V gene, J gene, clone size, D gene, CDR3 protein, CDR3 DNA. A D gene is named only where the DNA matches it firmly. Expanded clones are given a class, and other clones once, few, many or no size at all.

V: TRBV6-5; J: TRBJ2-7; size: .; D: TRBD2; CDR3: CASSSARLAVSYEQYF; DNA: TGTGCCAGCAGTTCAGCTCGGCTAGCGGTATCCTACGAGCAGTACTTC
V: TRBV20-1; J: TRBJ2-1; size: .; D: TRBD1; CDR3: CSASEGQTDNEQFF; DNA: TGCAGTGCTAGTGAGGGACAGACTGACAATGAGCAGTTCTTC
V: TRBV29-1; J: TRBJ2-3; size: .; D: TRBD2; CDR3: CSVLSGGATDTQYF; DNA: TGCAGCGTTCTGAGCGGGGGAGCTACAGATACGCAGTATTTT
V: TRBV6-4; J: TRBJ2-6; size: few; D: .; CDR3: CASSDSVNSGANVLTF; DNA: TGTGCCAGCAGTGACTCCGTCAACTCTGGGGCCAACGTCCTGACTTTC
V: TRBV5-4; J: TRBJ1-2; size: .; D: TRBD1; CDR3: CASSSPGGDGYTF; DNA: TGTGCCAGCAGCTCGCCAGGGGGCGATGGCTACACCTTC
V: TRBV5-1; J: TRBJ2-7; size: many; D: TRBD1; CDR3: CASSRDSTSYEQYF; DNA: TGCGCCAGCAGCAGGGACAGTACCTCCTACGAGCAGTACTTC
V: TRBV7-9; J: TRBJ1-1; size: few; D: .; CDR3: CASSQGQGGTEAFF; DNA: TGTGCCAGCAGCCAAGGGCAGGGAGGGACTGAAGCTTTCTTT
V: TRBV12-3/TRBV12-4; J: TRBJ1-1; size: .; D: TRBD1; CDR3: CASHRGLNTEAFF; DNA: TGTGCCAGCCACAGGGGGCTGAACACTGAAGCTTTCTTT
V: TRBV20-1; J: TRBJ2-3; size: .; D: TRBD1; CDR3: CSARGQGATDTQYF; DNA: TGCAGTGCTCGAGGACAGGGGGCCACAGATACGCAGTATTTT
V: TRBV15; J: TRBJ2-6; size: few; D: .; CDR3: CATSRESGRGANVLTF; DNA: TGTGCCACCAGCAGAGAGTCAGGGCGTGGGGCCAACGTCCTGACTTTC
V: TRBV11-2; J: TRBJ2-3; size: .; D: .; CDR3: CASSLSSLRTDTQYF; DNA: TGTGCCAGCAGCCTCAGTTCGCTCCGCACAGATACGCAGTATTTT
V: TRBV12-3/TRBV12-4; J: TRBJ1-2; size: few; D: .; CDR3: CASSSAQGRGYTF; DNA: TGTGCCAGCAGCTCAGCCCAGGGAAGAGGCTACACCTTC
V: TRBV11-2; J: TRBJ1-1; size: .; D: TRBD1; CDR3: CASSLVSGQGTEAFF; DNA: TGTGCCAGCAGCTTAGTATCCGGACAGGGCACTGAAGCTTTCTTT
V: TRBV25-1; J: TRBJ1-6; size: .; D: .; CDR3: CASSSIGGYNSPLHF; DNA: TGTGCCAGCAGCTCGATCGGGGGGTATAATTCACCCCTCCACTTT
V: TRBV18; J: TRBJ2-3; size: .; D: TRBD2; CDR3: CASSPGTTRTDTQYF; DNA: TGTGCCAGCTCACCCGGGACTACCCGCACAGATACGCAGTATTTT
V: TRBV7-8; J: TRBJ1-6; size: .; D: .; CDR3: CASSFAGTVYSPLHF; DNA: TGTGCCAGCAGCTTCGCAGGGACGGTCTATTCACCCCTCCACTTT